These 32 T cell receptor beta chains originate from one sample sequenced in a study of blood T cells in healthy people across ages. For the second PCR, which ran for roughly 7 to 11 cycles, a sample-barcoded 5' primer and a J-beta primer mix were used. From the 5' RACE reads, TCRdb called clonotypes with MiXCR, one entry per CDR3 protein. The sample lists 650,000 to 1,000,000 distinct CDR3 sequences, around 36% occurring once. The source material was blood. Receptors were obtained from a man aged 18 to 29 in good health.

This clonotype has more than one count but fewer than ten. CDR3 protein: CASSTRTSGGATDTQYF. The CDR3 DNA sequence: TGTGCCAGCAGCACCCGGACTAGCGGGGGTGCCACAGATACGCAGTATTTT. The chain recombines TRBV7-2 with TRBJ2-3, with TRBD2 identical over 13 bases. In germline, CDR1 is SGHTA, CDR2 FQGNSA. V trimming: 5 bases; J trimming: 2 bases; junction bases outside the gene matches: 7. The CDR3 extends over 17 amino acids.

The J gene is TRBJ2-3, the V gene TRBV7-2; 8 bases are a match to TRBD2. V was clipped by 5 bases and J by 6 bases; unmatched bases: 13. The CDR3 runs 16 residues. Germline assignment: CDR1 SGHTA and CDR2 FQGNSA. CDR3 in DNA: TGTGCCAGCAGCCCCTCCCCAGCGGGGGCTGAGGATACGCAGTATTTT. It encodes CASSPSPAGAEDTQYF.

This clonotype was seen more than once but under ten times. In DNA form, the CDR3 reads TGTGCCAGCAGCTTGTCGACAGGGAAAGAGACCCAGTACTTC. Protein product: CASSLSTGKETQYF. V is TRBV5-6 and J is TRBJ2-5; 7 bases match TRBD1. CDR3 length: 14 amino acids. Germline loops: CDR1 SGHDT, CDR2 YYEEEE. Losses at the gene ends were 1 base for V and 3 bases for J; bases not matched to a gene: 3.

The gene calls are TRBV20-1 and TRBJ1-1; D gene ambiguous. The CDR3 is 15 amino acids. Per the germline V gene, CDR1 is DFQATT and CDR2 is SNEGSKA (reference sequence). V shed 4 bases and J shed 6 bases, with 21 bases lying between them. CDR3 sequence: CSAKDGRRLVAEAFF. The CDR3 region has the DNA TGCAGTGCTAAAGACGGACGGCGCCTAGTCGCTGAAGCTTTCTTT.

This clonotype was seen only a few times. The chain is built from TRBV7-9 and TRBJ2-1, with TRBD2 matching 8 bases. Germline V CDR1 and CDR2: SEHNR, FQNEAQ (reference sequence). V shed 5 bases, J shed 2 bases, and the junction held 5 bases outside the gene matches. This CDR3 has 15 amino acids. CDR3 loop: CASSPRGDAYNEQFF. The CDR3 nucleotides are TGTGCCAGCAGCCCGCGGGGGGACGCCTACAATGAGCAGTTCTTC.

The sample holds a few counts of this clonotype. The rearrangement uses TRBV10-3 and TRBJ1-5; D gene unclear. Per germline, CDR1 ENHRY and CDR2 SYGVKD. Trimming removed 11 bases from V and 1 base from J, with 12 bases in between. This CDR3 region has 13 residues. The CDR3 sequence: CAAGERSNQPQHF. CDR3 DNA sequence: TGTGCCGCCGGGGAGAGGAGCAATCAGCCCCAGCATTTT.

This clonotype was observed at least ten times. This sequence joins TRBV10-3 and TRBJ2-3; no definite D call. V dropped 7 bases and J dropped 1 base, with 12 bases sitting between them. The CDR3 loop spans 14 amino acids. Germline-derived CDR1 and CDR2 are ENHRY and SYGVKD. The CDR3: CAITPRPRTDTQYF. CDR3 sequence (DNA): TGTGCCATCACTCCCCGGCCCCGCACAGATACGCAGTATTTT.

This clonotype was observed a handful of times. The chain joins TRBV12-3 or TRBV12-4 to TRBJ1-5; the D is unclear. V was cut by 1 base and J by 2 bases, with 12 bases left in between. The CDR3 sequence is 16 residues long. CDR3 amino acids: CASSLGPPGGNQPQHF. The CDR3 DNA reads TGTGCCAGCAGTTTAGGGCCCCCTGGGGGCAATCAGCCCCAGCATTTT.

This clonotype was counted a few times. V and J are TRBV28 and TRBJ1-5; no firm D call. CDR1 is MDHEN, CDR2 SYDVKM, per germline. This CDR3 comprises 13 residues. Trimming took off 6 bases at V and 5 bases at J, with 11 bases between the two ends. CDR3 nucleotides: TGTGCCAGCAGCACCGGAACCTATCAGCCCCAGCATTTT. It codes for CASSTGTYQPQHF.

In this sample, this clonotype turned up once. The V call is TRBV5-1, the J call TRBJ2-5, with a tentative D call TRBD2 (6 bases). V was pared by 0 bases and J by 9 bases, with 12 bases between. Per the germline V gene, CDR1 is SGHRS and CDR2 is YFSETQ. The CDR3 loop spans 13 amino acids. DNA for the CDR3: TGCGCCAGCAGCTTGGGGGAGGCGGCGCCCCAGTACTTC. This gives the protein CASSLGEAAPQYF.

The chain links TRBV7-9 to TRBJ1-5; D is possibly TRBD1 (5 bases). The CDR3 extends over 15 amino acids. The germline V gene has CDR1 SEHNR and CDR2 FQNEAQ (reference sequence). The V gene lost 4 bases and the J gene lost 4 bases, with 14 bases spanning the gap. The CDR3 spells CASSSNRDGNQPQHF. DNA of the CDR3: TGTGCCAGCAGCTCTAACCGGGACGGGAATCAGCCCCAGCATTTT.

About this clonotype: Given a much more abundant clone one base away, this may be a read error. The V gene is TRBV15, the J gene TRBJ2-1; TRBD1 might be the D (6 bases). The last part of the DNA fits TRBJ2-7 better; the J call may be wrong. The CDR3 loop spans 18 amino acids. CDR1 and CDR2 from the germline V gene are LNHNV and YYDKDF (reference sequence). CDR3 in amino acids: CATSRGLEPGVRYNEQYF. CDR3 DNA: TGTGCCACCAGCAGAGGATTAGAGCCAGGGGTCCGGTACAATGAGCAGTACTTC.

The CDR3 sequence is CASTLIRGNTEAFF. The CDR3, as DNA: TGTGCCAGCACTCTAATCAGGGGGAACACTGAAGCTTTCTTT. This chain links TRBV28 with TRBJ1-1, with D possibly being TRBD1 (6 bases). CDR1 is MDHEN and CDR2 is SYDVKM in the germline V gene. This CDR3 is built from 14 residues. With 7 bases removed from V and 1 base from J, the gap between germline ends came to 13 bases.

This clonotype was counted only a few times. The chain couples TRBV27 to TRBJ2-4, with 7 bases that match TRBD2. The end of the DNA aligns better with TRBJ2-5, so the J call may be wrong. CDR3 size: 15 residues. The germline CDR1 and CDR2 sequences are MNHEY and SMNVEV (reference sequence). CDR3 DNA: TGTGCCAGCAGTTTATCGATGGTAGCGGGTGAGACCCAGTACTTC. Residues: CASSLSMVAGETQYF.

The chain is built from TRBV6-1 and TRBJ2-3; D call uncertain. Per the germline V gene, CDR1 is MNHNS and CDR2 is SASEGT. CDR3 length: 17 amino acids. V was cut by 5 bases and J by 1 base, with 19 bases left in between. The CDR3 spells CASSPEGPSLGTDTQYF. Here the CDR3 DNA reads TGTGCCAGCAGTCCGGAAGGTCCGTCCTTGGGCACAGATACGCAGTATTTT.

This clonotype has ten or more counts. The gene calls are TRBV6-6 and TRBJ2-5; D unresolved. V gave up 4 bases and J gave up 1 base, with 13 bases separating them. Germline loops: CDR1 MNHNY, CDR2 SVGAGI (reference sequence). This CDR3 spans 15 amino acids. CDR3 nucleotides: TGTGCCAGCAGTTTATCCCAGCGACCCCAAGAGACCCAGTACTTC. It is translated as CASSLSQRPQETQYF.

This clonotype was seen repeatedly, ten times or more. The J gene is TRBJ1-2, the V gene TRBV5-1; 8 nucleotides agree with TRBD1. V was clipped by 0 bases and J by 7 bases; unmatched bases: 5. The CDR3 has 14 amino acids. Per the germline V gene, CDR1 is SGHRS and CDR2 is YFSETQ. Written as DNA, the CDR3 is TGCGCCAGCAGCTTGGACGGACAGGGATCTGGCTACACCTTC. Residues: CASSLDGQGSGYTF.

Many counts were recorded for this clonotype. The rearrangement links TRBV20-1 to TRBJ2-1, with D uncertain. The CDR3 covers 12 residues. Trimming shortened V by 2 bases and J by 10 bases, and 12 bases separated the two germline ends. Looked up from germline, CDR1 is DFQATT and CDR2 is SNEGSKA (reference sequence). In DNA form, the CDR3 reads TGCAGTGCTAGACCATCCCTCTGGGAGCAGTTCTTC. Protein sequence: CSARPSLWEQFF.

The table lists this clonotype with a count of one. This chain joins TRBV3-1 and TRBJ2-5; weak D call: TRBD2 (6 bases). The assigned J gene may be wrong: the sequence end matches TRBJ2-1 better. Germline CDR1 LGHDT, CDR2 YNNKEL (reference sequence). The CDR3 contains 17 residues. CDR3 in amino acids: CASSQENFRGLQETQFF. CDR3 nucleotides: TGTGCCAGCAGCCAAGAGAATTTTCGGGGACTCCAAGAGACCCAGTTCTTC.

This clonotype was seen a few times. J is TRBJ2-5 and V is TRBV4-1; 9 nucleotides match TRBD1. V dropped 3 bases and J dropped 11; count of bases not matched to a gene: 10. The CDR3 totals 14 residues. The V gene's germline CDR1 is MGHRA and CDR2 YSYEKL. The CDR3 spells CASSQVGQGLFQYF. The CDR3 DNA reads TGCGCCAGCAGCCAGGTTGGACAGGGGCTCTTTCAGTACTTC.

The CDR3 spells CASSPSYEILYGYTF. CDR3 DNA: TGTGCCAGCAGCCCTTCATACGAAATACTCTATGGCTACACCTTC. V is TRBV14 and J is TRBJ1-2; D remains unclear. Trimming shortened V by 4 bases and J by 4 bases, and 16 bases separated the two germline ends. This CDR3 has 15 amino acids. The germline CDR1 and CDR2 sequences are SGHDN and FVKESK.

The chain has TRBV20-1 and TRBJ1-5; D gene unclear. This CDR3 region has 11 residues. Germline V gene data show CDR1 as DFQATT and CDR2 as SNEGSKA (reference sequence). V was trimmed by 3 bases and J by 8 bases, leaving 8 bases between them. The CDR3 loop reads CSASPQEPQHF. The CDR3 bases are TGCAGTGCTAGCCCGCAAGAGCCCCAGCATTTT.

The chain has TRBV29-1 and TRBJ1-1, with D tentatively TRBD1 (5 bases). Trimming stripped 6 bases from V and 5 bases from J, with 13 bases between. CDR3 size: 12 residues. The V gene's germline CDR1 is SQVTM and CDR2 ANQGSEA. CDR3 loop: CSVVYGGTEAFF. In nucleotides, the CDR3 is TGCAGCGTCGTTTACGGGGGGACTGAAGCTTTCTTT.

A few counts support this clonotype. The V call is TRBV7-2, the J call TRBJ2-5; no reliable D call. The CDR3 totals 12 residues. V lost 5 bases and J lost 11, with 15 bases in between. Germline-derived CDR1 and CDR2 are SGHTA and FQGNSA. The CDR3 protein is CASSHTYNEQYF. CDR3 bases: TGTGCCAGCAGCCATACTTACAATGAGCAGTACTTC.

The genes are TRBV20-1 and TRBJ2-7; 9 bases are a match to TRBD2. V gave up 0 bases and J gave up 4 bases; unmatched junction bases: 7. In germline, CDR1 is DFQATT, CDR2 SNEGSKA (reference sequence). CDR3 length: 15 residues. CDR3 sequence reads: CSARDPERGEYEQYF. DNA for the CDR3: TGCAGTGCTAGAGATCCCGAGCGGGGGGAGTACGAGCAGTACTTC.

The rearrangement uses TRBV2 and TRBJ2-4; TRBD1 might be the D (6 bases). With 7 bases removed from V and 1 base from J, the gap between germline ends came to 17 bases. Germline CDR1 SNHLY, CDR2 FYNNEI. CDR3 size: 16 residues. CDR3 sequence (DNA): TGTGCCAGCACCCTACAGGGCAGGTTGGCCAAAAACATTCAGTACTTC. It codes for CASTLQGRLAKNIQYF. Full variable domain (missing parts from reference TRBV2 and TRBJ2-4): EPEVTQTPSHQVTQMGQEVILRCVPISNHLYFYWYRQILGQKVEFLVSFYNNEISEKSEIFDDQFSVERPDGSNFTLKIRSTKLEDSAMYFCASTLQGRLAKNIQYFGAGTRLSVL.

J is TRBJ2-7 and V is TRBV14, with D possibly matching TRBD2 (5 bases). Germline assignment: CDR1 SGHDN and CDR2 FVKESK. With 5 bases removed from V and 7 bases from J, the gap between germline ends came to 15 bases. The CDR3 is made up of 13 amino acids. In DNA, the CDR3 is TGTGCCAGCAGCTTCGGGATTGCGAATGAGCAGTACTTC. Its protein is CASSFGIANEQYF.

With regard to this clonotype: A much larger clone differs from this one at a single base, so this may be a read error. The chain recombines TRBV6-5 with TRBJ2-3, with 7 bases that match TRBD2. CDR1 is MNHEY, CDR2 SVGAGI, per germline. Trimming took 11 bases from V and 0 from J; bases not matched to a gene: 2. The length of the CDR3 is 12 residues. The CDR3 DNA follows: TGTGCCTGCGGGAGAAGCACAGATACGCAGTATTTT. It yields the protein CACGRSTDTQYF.

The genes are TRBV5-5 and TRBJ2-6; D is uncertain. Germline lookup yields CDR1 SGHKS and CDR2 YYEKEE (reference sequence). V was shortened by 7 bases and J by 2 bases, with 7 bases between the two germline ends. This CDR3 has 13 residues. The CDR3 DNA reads TGTGCCAGCGACCGGGCTGGGGCCAACGTCCTGACTTTC. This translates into CASDRAGANVLTF.

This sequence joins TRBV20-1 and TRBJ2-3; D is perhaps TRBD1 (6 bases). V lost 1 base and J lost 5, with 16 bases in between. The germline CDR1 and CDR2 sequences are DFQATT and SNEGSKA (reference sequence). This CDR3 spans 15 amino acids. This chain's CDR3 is CSARASAGDKDTQYF. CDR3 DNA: TGCAGTGCTAGAGCATCGGCAGGGGATAAAGATACGCAGTATTTT.

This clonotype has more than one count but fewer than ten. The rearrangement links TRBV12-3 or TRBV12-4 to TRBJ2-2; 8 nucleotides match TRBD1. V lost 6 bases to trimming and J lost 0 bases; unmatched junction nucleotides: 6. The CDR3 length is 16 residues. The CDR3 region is CASSQGQGPNTGELFF. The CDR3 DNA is TGTGCCAGCAGCCAAGGACAGGGCCCGAACACCGGGGAGCTGTTTTTT.

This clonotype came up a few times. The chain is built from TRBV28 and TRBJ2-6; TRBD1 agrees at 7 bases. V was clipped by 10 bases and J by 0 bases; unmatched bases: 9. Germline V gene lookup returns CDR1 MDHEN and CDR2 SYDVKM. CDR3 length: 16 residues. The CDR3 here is CATRWDSASGANVLTF. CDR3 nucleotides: TGTGCCACTCGCTGGGACAGTGCCTCTGGGGCCAACGTCCTGACTTTC.